This record concerns one TCR beta chain sequence. As yet, its antigen is unknown. V shed 6 bases, J shed 2 bases, and the junction held 3 bases outside the gene matches. This CDR3 is 13 amino acids long. These data belong to a study of Ad26.COV2.S vaccination and SARS-CoV-2 variants. Study at large: Doses of Ad26.COV2.S were injected into muscle once or twice, 56 days apart. Findings of the study overall: Vaccinees reportedly had broad spike-specific CD8+ and CD4+ T cell responses.

Treatment specified: roughly 18 received Ad26.COV2.S at low or high dose, single or two shots; 5 received placebo; per-sample allocation not given. Specimen acquisition occurred on day 63 following the initial vaccine or placebo injection. Assay used: immunoSEQ multiplex PCR; TCRdb lists only in-frame clones, some missing. The data contain a few hundred thousand clones, around 91% of them singletons. The TCR sequence derives from a person between 18 and 60 years old who received the Ad26.COV2.S COVID-19 vaccine or a placebo. The sequencing here drew on peripheral blood, taken in a trial of Ad26.COV2.S vaccine versus placebo. The chain employs TRBV12-3 or TRBV12-4 and TRBJ1-2; 7 bases match TRBD1. For the CDR3, the DNA is TGTGCCAGCAGCAGACAGGGAAACTATGGCTACACCTTC. It codes for CASSRQGNYGYTF.